This T cell receptor beta chain was profiled in a study of immune evolution from preneoplasia to lung adenocarcinoma. Germline V lookup: CDR1 MDHEN, CDR2 SYDVKM. The CDR3 spans 12 residues. The V end was cut by 7 bases, the J end by 10 bases, with 16 bases between. Sequencing was performed with immunoSEQ multiplex PCR; in TCRdb, only in-frame clones are kept and a portion is missing. The sample records about 9,000 clones, around 90% being singletons. Findings and limits, study-wide: Later-stage lesions appeared to have more T cells, more diversity, less clonality.

Resections took place in Japan or China from about 2014 to 2018. Two lung cancer pathologists independently confirmed each histologic diagnosis. Premalignant or tumor cells were enriched by macro-dissection after pathologic assessment. Of note for this clone: Its specificity is not known.

This sequence was found in an older person with invasive lung adenocarcinoma. This chain joins TRBV28 and TRBJ1-1; maybe TRBD1 (6 bases). The sequenced sample consisted of FFPE invasive lung adenocarcinoma tissue. The CDR3 here is CASINWGHRAFF. The DNA for the CDR3 is TGTGCCAGCATCAATTGGGGGCACAGAGCTTTCTTT.